The present entry profiles one TCR beta chain with its context. The antigen is unknown. The sample originates from a study of Ad26.COV2.S vaccination and SARS-CoV-2 variants. Study findings and constraints: Researchers reported similar non-spike TCR breadth in vaccine and placebo recipients. Spike-specific TCR breadth ran higher among vaccine recipients than placebo recipients. Substantial breadth was reported for post-vaccination spike-specific CD8+ and CD4+ T cells.

Produced via immunoSEQ multiplex PCR; TCRdb's table is partial and in-frame only. There are about 350,000 clones in the sample; roughly 94% occur only once, and under 4% lies in the top ten. Germline CDR1 is MNHEY and CDR2 is SVGAGI. CDR3 length: 15 residues. Trimming took off 5 bases at V and 10 bases at J, with 20 bases between the two ends. This TCR was recovered from a human donor who had recovered from COVID-19. The material sequenced was peripheral blood, taken after recovery from COVID-19. The V gene is TRBV6-5, the J gene TRBJ1-4; D may be TRBD1 (6 bases). The CDR3 nucleotides read TGTGCCAGCAGTCCTTCACGGGACAAGTTAGTAAAACTGTTTTTT. As protein: CASSPSRDKLVKLFF.